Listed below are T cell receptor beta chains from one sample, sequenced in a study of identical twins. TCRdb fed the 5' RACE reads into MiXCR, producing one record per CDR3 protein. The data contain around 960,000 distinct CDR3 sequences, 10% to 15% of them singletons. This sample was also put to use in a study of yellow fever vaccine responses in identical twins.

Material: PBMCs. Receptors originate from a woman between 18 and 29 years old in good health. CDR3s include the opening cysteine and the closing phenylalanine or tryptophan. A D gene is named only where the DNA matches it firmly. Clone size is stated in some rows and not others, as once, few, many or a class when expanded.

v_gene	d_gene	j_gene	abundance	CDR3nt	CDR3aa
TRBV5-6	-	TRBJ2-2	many	TGTGCCAGCAGCTTTGGGGTGTCTGCCGGGGAGCTGTTTTTT	CASSFGVSAGELFF
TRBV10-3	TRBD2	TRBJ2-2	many	TGTGCCATCAGTGGGGACTACGGGAACACCGGGGAGCTGTTTTTT	CAISGDYGNTGELFF
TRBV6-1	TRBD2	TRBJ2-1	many	TGTGCCAGCACGAGGGGAGGGGATGAGCAGTTCTTC	CASTRGGDEQFF
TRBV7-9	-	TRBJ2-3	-	TGTGCCAGCAGCTTAGTGGGCGCGCGCACAGATACGCAGTATTTT	CASSLVGARTDTQYF
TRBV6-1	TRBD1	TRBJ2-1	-	TGTGCCAGCAGTGGGGACAGGGGGTCCTCGGTCTCCTACAATGAGCAGTTCTTC	CASSGDRGSSVSYNEQFF
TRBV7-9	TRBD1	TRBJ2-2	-	TGTGCCAGCAGACCAAGACAGGGGAAGACCGGGGAGCTGTTTTTT	CASRPRQGKTGELFF
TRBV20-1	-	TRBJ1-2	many	TGCAGTGTTTTTGTAGCTAACTATGGCTACACCTTC	CSVFVANYGYTF
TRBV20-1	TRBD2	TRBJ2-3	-	TGCAGTGCTAGAGCCTACGGGACTAGCGGGGGCACAGATACGCAGTATTTT	CSARAYGTSGGTDTQYF
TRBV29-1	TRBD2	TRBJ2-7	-	TGCAGCGTCCCGGGTAGCGGGAGGGCCTTCGACGAGCAGTACTTC	CSVPGSGRAFDEQYF
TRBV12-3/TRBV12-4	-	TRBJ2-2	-	TGTGCCAGCAGCCCCAGGGGTACCCTCGGTACCGGGGAGCTGTTTTTT	CASSPRGTLGTGELFF
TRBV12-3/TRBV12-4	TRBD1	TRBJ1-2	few	TGTGCCAGCAGTCCACCGGGACAGGGGGCGGGTAACTATGGCTACACCTTC	CASSPPGQGAGNYGYTF
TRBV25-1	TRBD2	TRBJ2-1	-	TGTGCCACCAATTCTGAGAGCGGGAGGGCCTACAATGAGCAGTTCTTC	CATNSESGRAYNEQFF
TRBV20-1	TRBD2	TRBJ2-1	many	TGCAGTGCCCGGGACTACTACTCCTACAATGAGCAGTTCTTC	CSARDYYSYNEQFF
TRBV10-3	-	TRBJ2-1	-	TGTGCCATCAGTGAGTCTAGGGATGAGCAGTTCTTC	CAISESRDEQFF
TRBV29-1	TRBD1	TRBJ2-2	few	TGCAGCGTCGGACAGGGGCTAAGCGCCGGGGAGCTGTTTTTT	CSVGQGLSAGELFF
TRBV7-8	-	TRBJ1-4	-	TGTGCCAGCAGCGCCTACAGTGGTCTTAATGAAAAACTGTTTTTT	CASSAYSGLNEKLFF
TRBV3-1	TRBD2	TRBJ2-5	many	TGTGCCAGCAGCCAAAGGACTAGCGGGAAACAAGAGACCCAGTACTTC	CASSQRTSGKQETQYF
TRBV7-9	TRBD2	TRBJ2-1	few	TGTGCCAGCAGTCCGGGACTAGCACCTAGCTCCTACAATGAGCAGTTCTTC	CASSPGLAPSSYNEQFF
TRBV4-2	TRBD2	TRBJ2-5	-	TGTGCCAGCAGCCAAGATAGGCGGGGGGAACAAGAGACCCAGTACTTC	CASSQDRRGEQETQYF
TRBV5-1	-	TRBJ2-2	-	TGCGCCTCCCAGAGCACCGGGGAGCTGTTTTTT	CASQSTGELFF
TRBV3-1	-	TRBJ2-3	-	TGTGCCAGCAGCCAAACACGGGGCTCTATAGATACGCAGTATTTT	CASSQTRGSIDTQYF
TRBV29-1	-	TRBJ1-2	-	TGCAGCGTTGAAGAGCGGTCCAACTATGGCTACACCTTC	CSVEERSNYGYTF
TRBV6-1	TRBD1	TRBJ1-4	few	TGTGCCAGCAAAGACCCGGGACAGGGGAATGAAAAACTGTTTTTT	CASKDPGQGNEKLFF
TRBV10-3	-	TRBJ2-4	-	TGTGCCATCAGTGAGTTTTTAGACGAGGGACTTACCAAAAACATTCAGTACTTC	CAISEFLDEGLTKNIQYF
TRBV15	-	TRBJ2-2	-	TGTGCCACCAGCAGAGATCCGGGGTTGACCGGGGAGCTGTTTTTT	CATSRDPGLTGELFF
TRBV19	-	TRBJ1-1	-	TGTGCCAGTAGTAATCAGGGAAGGAACACTGAAGCTTTCTTT	CASSNQGRNTEAFF
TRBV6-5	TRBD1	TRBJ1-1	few	TGTGCCAGCAGTTACTCTTTCCGGACAGGGGTCACTGAAGCTTTCTTT	CASSYSFRTGVTEAFF
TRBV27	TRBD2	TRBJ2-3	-	TGTGCCAGCAGTTTCCGGGAGGGCCGAACAGATACGCAGTATTTT	CASSFREGRTDTQYF
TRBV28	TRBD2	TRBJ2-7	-	TGTGCCAGCAGTGCCGGACTAGCGGGATCCCTCCCCTACGAGCAGTACTTC	CASSAGLAGSLPYEQYF
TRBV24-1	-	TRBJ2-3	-	TGTGCCACCGGCGGGACAGAAAAAGATACGCAGTATTTT	CATGGTEKDTQYF
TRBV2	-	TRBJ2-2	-	TGTGCCAGCACTCTTGGGACTACCCCTAGGGGGACCGGGGAGCTGTTTTTT	CASTLGTTPRGTGELFF
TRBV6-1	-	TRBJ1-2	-	TGTGCCAGCGGAACCGGACAACATCATGGCTACACCTTC	CASGTGQHHGYTF
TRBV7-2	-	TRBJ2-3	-	TGTGCCAGCAGCTCATCTCGGGGATCAGATACGCAGTATTTT	CASSSSRGSDTQYF
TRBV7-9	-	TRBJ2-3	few	TGTGCCAGCCGACCCACAGATACGCAGTATTTT	CASRPTDTQYF
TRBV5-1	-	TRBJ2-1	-	TGCGCCAGCAGCTTGGGACAGCCTCACAATGAGCAGTTCTTC	CASSLGQPHNEQFF
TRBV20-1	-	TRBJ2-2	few	TGCAGTGCCCCCCGGGCCTACTCATCGAACACCGGGGAGCTGTTTTTT	CSAPRAYSSNTGELFF
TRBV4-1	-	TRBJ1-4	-	TGCGCCAGCAGCCAGGAAGGGCTTAATGAAAAACTGTTTTTT	CASSQEGLNEKLFF
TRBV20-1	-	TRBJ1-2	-	TGCAGTGCTAGTGGGAACTCTAACTATGGCTACACCTTC	CSASGNSNYGYTF
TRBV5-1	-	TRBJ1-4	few	TGCGCCAGCAGCTTGGAACCGGATCGGTATGAAAAACTGTTTTTT	CASSLEPDRYEKLFF
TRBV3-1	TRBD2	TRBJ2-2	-	TGTGCCAGCAGCCAAGAAGGGACTAGCGGGGGATCGGGGGAGCAGTTTTTT	CASSQEGTSGGSGEQFF
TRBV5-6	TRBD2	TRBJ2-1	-	TGTGCCAGCAGATACCTCGGAACTAGCGGGAGAAGTAATGAGCAGTTCTTC	CASRYLGTSGRSNEQFF
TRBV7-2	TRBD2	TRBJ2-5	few	TGTGCCAGCAGCTCCGAAATTGCGGGAGGGCCAGGGACCCAGTACTTC	CASSSEIAGGPGTQYF